Below, one T cell receptor (beta chain) is given with its context. These data belong to a study of blood T cell repertoires in COVID-19. Across the study: The origin of the acute and convalescent COVID-19 samples was the United States, Italy and Spain. T cells, B-cell-depleted T cells, or PBMCs provided the cDNA or gDNA that served as material.

Generated by immunoSEQ multiplex PCR, the TCRdb table keeps only in-frame clones and is missing some. The sample gives about 83,000 clones, about 88% of which show up once; approximately 15% is in the top ten. Deletions cut 0 bases from V and 7 bases from J, with 7 bases between. Germline V CDR1 and CDR2: SGHVS, FQNEAQ. CDR3 length equals 14 residues. The rearrangement joins TRBV7-8 to TRBJ1-6; D might be TRBD1 (5 bases). What was sequenced was peripheral blood. The TCR was taken from a woman of 80 years or more with active or convalescent COVID-19. The CDR3: CASSLARENSPLHF. For the CDR3, the DNA is TGTGCCAGCAGCTTAGCCAGGGAAAATTCACCCCTCCACTTT.